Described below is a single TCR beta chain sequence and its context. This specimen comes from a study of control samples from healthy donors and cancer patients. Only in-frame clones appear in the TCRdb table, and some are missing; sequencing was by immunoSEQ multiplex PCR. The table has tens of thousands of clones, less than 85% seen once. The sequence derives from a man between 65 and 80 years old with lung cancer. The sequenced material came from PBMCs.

The CDR3 reads CASSAPGPSYGYTF. The DNA for the CDR3 is TGTGCCAGCAGCGCCCCGGGGCCTAGCTATGGCTACACCTTC. The gene calls are TRBV28 and TRBJ1-2; D might be TRBD1 (5 bases). The V and J ends lost 6 bases and 4 bases respectively, with 15 bases between them. CDR1 MDHEN and CDR2 SYDVKM come from the germline V gene. CDR3 length: 14 residues.